Following are 12 T cell receptor beta chains from one sample sequenced in a study of T cell responses to AZD1222 COVID-19 vaccine. Profiled with immunoSEQ multiplex PCR; TCRdb holds only in-frame clones, not every one. The repertoire has more than 95,000 clones, 85% to 95% of them found once; the top ten carry about 1.6%. Sequencing used peripheral blood, obtained 28 days after the second AZD1222 dose. Source of these receptors: an adult who received the AZD1222 COVID-19 vaccine.

The rearrangement joins TRBV4-2 to TRBJ1-2; D is perhaps TRBD1 (6 bases). Trimming left V 0 bases short and J 4 bases short, with 9 bases between. The CDR3 runs 14 residues. In germline, CDR1 is LGHNA, CDR2 YNFKEQ. The DNA for the CDR3 is TGTGCCAGCAGCCAAGATTTGGGGGCCTATGGCTACACCTTC. As protein: CASSQDLGAYGYTF.

The gene calls are TRBV3-1 (or the pseudogene TRBV3-2) and TRBJ2-3; TRBD1 aligns across 8 bases. Per the germline V gene, CDR1 is LGHDT and CDR2 is YNNKEL (reference sequence). The CDR3 is 15 amino acids. Trimming cost V 0 bases and J 6 bases; bases outside gene matches: 5. The CDR3 loop reads CASSQDWTGRDTQYF. In nucleotides, the CDR3 is TGTGCCAGCAGCCAAGATTGGACAGGGAGGGATACGCAGTATTTT.

V and J are TRBV3-1 (or the pseudogene TRBV3-2) and TRBJ1-5; 12 bases agree with TRBD1. V gave up 3 bases and J gave up 6 bases; unmatched junction bases: 6. The CDR3 consists of 16 residues. Germline V gene data show CDR1 as LGHDT and CDR2 as YNNKEL (reference sequence). CDR3 bases: TGTGCCAGCAGCCAGGGACAGGGGGCAGGAACTCAGCCCCAGCATTTT. Encoded protein: CASSQGQGAGTQPQHF.

The rearrangement joins TRBV19 to TRBJ1-5; weak D call: TRBD1 (6 bases). V lost 1 base and J 5 bases, leaving 12 bases between the germline ends. Germline V gives CDR1 LNHDA, CDR2 SQIVND (reference sequence). The CDR3 covers 15 residues. The CDR3 sequence is CASSIVAEGDQPQHF. Written as DNA, the CDR3 is TGTGCCAGTAGTATAGTCGCGGAGGGGGATCAGCCCCAGCATTTT.

This chain connects TRBV4-1 to TRBJ2-7; D remains ambiguous. The germline V gene encodes CDR1 MGHRA and CDR2 YSYEKL. V was trimmed by 4 bases and J by 7 bases, leaving 11 bases between them. CDR3 length: 12 residues. The CDR3 is CASSRVVGEQYF. CDR3 nucleotides: TGCGCCAGCAGCCGGGTGGTCGGAGAGCAGTACTTC.

V and J are TRBV27 and TRBJ2-7, with D possibly matching TRBD1 (6 bases). Trimming removed 5 bases at V and 3 bases at J, with 11 bases between. Germline V CDR1 and CDR2: MNHEY, SMNVEV (reference sequence). The CDR3 sequence is 13 residues long. CDR3 bases: TGTGCCAGCAGTCCCGGACAGTACTACGAGCAGTACTTC. Translation gives CASSPGQYYEQYF.

This CDR3 reads CAWRESSGALYEQYF. The CDR3 nucleotides read TGTGCCTGGAGGGAGTCGTCGGGAGCCCTTTACGAGCAGTACTTC. The V gene is TRBV30, the J gene TRBJ2-7; TRBD2 is a possible D gene (6 bases). The CDR3 runs 15 residues. The V gene's germline CDR1 is GTSNPN and CDR2 SVGIG (reference sequence). Trimming removed 3 bases at V and 4 bases at J, with 19 bases between.

The gene calls are TRBV18 and TRBJ2-2; weak D call: TRBD1 (6 bases). This CDR3 has 16 amino acids. Trimming left V 4 bases short and J 3 bases short, with 15 bases between. CDR1 KGHSH and CDR2 LQKENI come from the germline V gene. CDR3 amino acids: CASSLTTGRDTGELFF. CDR3 DNA sequence: TGTGCCAGCTCACTAACCACAGGGCGGGACACCGGGGAGCTGTTTTTT.

The table lists this clone with a few counts. The chain joins TRBV12-3 or TRBV12-4 to TRBJ2-7; no reliable D call. Trimming shortened V by 0 bases and J by 6 bases, and 9 bases separated the two germline ends. This CDR3 spans 13 amino acids. CDR3 nucleotides: TGTGCCAGCAGTTTAGCGAACCAAGGCGAGCAGTACTTC. Protein product: CASSLANQGEQYF.

The chain uses TRBV11-2 and TRBJ2-7; D is possibly TRBD1 (5 bases). This CDR3 has 16 amino acids. The V gene's germline CDR1 is SGHAT and CDR2 FQNNGV. Trimming stripped 5 bases from V and 3 bases from J, with 20 bases between. CDR3 nucleotide sequence: TGTGCCAGCAGCCGCCAGTTTGACAGTGTCAACTACGAGCAGTACTTC. Protein: CASSRQFDSVNYEQYF.

This clone was found a few times. The chain employs TRBV27 and TRBJ1-5; D gene ambiguous. CDR3 length: 13 amino acids. Trimming took 3 bases from V and 6 from J, leaving 9 bases between them. Germline V gene lookup returns CDR1 MNHEY and CDR2 SMNVEV (reference sequence). The CDR3 region has the DNA TGTGCCAGCAGTTTCACCTACGCTCAGCCCCAGCATTTT. Protein product: CASSFTYAQPQHF.

V is TRBV5-6 and J is TRBJ2-7, with D tentatively TRBD1 or TRBD2 (5 bases each). CDR1 and CDR2 (germline): SGHDT, YYEEEE. The CDR3 is 16 amino acids. The ends were cut back, 4 bases at V and 0 bases at J, with 17 bases in the middle. The CDR3 loop is CASSPVGTLVSYEQYF. The CDR3 DNA is TGTGCCAGCAGCCCCGTCGGGACCCTAGTCTCCTACGAGCAGTACTTC.